This T cell receptor (beta chain) came from a study of blood T cell repertoires in COVID-19. The V gene lost 7 bases and the J gene lost 4 bases, with 10 bases spanning the gap. This CDR3 is built from 13 residues. In germline, CDR1 is SGHAT, CDR2 FQNNGV. Repertoires were generated with immunoSEQ multiplex PCR, while TCRdb's copy carries only in-frame clones and drops some. Of about 190,000 clones listed, roughly 84% are singletons. Within 2 weeks before study entry, exposed participants met a COVID-19 case. This chain joins TRBV11-2 and TRBJ2-2; possible D gene TRBD2, 5 bases. Sequencing was performed on PBMCs or T cells enriched from blood (not recorded which). The receptor's source is a woman in her 30s who had been exposed to COVID-19. CDR3: CASTRGGTGELFF. The CDR3 region has the DNA TGTGCCAGCACCCGAGGAGGCACCGGGGAGCTGTTTTTT.